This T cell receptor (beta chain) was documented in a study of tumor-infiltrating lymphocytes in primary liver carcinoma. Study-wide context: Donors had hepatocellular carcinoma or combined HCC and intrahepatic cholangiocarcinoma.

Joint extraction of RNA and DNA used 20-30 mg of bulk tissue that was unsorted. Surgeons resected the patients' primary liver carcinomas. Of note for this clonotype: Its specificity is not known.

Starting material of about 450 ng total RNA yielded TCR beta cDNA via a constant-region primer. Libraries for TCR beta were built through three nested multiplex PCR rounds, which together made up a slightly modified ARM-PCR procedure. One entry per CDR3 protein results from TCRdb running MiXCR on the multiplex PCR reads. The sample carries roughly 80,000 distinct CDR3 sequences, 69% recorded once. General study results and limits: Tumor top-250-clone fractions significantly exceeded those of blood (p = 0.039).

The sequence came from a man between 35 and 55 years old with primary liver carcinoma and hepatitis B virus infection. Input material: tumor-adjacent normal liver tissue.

The CDR3 sequence: CASSQVSLWREGRTDTQYF. Written as DNA, the CDR3 is TGCGCCAGCAGCCAAGTTTCATTGTGGCGGGAGGGAAGGACAGATACGCAGTATTTT. The chain links TRBV4-3 to TRBJ2-3; 9 bases match TRBD2. The CDR3 has 19 residues. Trimming cost V 1 base and J 3 bases; bases outside gene matches: 14. The germline V gene encodes CDR1 LGHNA and CDR2 YSLEER.